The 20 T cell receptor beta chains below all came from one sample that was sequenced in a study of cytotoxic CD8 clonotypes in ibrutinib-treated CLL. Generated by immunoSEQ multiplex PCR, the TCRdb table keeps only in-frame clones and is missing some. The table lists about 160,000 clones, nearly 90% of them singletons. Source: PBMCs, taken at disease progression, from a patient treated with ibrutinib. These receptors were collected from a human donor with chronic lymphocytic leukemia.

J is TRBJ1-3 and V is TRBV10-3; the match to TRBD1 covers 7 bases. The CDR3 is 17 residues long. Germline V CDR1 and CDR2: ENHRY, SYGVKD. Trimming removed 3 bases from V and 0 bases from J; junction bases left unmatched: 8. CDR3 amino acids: CAISDLTGVSSGNTIYF. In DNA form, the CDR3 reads TGTGCCATCAGTGACCTCACAGGGGTTAGCTCTGGAAACACCATATATTTT.

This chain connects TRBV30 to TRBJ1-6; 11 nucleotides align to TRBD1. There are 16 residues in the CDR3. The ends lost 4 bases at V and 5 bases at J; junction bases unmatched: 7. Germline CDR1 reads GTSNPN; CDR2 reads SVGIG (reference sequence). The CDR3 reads CAWNTGTGGDNSPLHF. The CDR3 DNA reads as TGTGCCTGGAATACCGGGACAGGGGGAGATAATTCACCCCTCCACTTT.

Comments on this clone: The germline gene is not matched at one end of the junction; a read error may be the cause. The CDR3 DNA sequence: TGCGTTACGGGACAGGGGGTCGGCGGGGAGCTGTTTTTT. Translation gives CVTGQGVGGELFF. This rearrangement joins TRBV30 to TRBJ2-2; 11 nucleotides line up with TRBD1. CDR1 is GTSNPN, CDR2 SVGIG, per germline (reference sequence). The CDR3 has 13 amino acids.

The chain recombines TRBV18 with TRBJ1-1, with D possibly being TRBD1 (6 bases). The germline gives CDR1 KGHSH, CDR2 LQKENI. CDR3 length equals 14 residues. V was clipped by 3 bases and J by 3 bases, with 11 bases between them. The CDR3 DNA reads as TGTGCCAGCTCACCGAGACAGGTGGACACTGAAGCTTTCTTT. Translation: CASSPRQVDTEAFF.

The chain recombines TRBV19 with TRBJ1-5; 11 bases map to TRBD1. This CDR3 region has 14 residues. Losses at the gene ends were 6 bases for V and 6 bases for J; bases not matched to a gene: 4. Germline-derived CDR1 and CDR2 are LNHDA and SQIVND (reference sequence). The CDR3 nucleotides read TGTGCCAGTAGGGTGGGGACAGGGGGTCAGCCCCAGCATTTT. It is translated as CASRVGTGGQPQHF.

The DNA for the CDR3 is TGTGCCAGCAGCCCCATGGGAGTGGGCCCCTACGAGCAGTACTTC. Residues: CASSPMGVGPYEQYF. The J gene is TRBJ2-7, the V gene TRBV7-7; the D gene is possibly TRBD2 (5 bases). Germline V lookup: CDR1 SSHAT, CDR2 FNYEAQ (reference sequence). Deletions cut 5 bases from V and 2 bases from J, with 16 bases between. This CDR3 has 15 residues.

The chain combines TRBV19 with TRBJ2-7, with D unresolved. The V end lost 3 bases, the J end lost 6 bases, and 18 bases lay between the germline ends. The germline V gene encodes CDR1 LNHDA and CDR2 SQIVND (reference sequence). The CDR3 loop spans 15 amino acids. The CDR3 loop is CASSIIGSPPGEQYF. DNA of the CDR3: TGTGCCAGTAGTATCATTGGCAGCCCCCCGGGCGAGCAGTACTTC.

This CDR3 reads CASMGQGNEKLFF. CDR3 bases: TGTGCCAGCATGGGACAGGGTAATGAAAAACTGTTTTTT. The chain links TRBV2 to TRBJ1-4; 9 bases align to TRBD1. Looked up from germline, CDR1 is SNHLY and CDR2 is FYNNEI. V trimming: 7 bases; J trimming: 4 bases; junction bases outside the gene matches: 1. The CDR3 length is 13 residues.

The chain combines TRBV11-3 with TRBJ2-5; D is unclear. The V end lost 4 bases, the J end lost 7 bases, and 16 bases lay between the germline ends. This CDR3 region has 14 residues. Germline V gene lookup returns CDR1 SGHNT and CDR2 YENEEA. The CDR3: CASSSPPGPLTQYF. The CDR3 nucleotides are TGTGCCAGCAGCTCCCCCCCCGGGCCCCTGACCCAGTACTTC.

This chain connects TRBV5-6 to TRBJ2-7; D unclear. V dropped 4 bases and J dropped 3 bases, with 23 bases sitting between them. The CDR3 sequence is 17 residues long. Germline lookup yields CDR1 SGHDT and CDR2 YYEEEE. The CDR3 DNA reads TGTGCCAGCAGCCCTGGCTGGGCCCCACCCGTTAGCTACGAGCAGTACTTC. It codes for CASSPGWAPPVSYEQYF.

CDR3: CASSFPTSGRTPGEQYF. CDR3 nucleotides: TGTGCCAGCAGCTTCCCGACTAGCGGGAGGACCCCTGGCGAGCAGTACTTC. V is TRBV5-8 and J is TRBJ2-7, with 13 bases that match TRBD2. This CDR3 spans 17 amino acids. The V segment lost 2 bases and the J segment 6 bases; nucleotides outside the gene matches: 11. Germline CDR1 SGHTS, CDR2 YDEGEE.

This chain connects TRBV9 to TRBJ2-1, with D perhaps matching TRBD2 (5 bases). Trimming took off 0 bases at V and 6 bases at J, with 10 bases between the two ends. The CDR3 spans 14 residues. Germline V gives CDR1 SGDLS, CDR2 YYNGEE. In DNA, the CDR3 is TGTGCCAGCAGCGTAGGACTAAGGCCCAATGAGCAGTTCTTC. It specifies CASSVGLRPNEQFF.

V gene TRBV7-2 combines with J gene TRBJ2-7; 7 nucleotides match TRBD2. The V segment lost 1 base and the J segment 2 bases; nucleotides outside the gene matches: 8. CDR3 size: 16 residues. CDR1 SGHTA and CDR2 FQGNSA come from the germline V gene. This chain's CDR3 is CASSLGLAEPPYEQYF. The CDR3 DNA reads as TGTGCCAGCAGCTTAGGTCTAGCGGAGCCTCCCTACGAGCAGTACTTC.

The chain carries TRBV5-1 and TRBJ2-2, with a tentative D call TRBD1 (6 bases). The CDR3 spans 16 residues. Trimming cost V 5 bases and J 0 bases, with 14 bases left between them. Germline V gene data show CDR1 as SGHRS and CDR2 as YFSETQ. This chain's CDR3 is CASRQGQGTNTGELFF. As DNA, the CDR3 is TGCGCCAGCAGGCAGGGACAAGGGACGAACACCGGGGAGCTGTTTTTT. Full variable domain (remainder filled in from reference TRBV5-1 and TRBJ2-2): KAGVTQTPRYLIKTRGQQVTLSCSPISGHRSVSWYQQTPGQGLQFLFEYFSETQRNKGNFPGRFSGRQFSNSRSEMNVSTLELGDSALYLCASRQGQGTNTGELFFGEGSRLTVL.

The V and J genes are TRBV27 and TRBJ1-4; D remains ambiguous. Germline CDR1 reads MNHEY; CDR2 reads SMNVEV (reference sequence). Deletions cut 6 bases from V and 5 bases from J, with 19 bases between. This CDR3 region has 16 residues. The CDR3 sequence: CASSTPAGITNEKLFF. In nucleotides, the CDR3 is TGTGCCAGCAGCACTCCCGCAGGAATAACCAATGAAAAACTGTTTTTT.

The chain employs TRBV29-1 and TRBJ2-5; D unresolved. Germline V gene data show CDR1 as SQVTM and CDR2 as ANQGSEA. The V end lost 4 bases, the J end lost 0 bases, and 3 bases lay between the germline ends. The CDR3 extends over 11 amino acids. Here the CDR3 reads CSVGYQETQYF. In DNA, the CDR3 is TGCAGCGTTGGCTACCAAGAGACCCAGTACTTC.

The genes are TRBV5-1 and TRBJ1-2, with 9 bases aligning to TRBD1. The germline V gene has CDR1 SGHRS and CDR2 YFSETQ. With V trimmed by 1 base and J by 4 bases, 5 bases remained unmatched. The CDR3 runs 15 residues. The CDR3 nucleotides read TGCGCCAGCAGCTTGTTGGGACAGGGACTCTATGGCTACACCTTC. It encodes CASSLLGQGLYGYTF. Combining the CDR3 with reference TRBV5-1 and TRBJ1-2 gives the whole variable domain KAGVTQTPRYLIKTRGQQVTLSCSPISGHRSVSWYQQTPGQGLQFLFEYFSETQRNKGNFPGRFSGRQFSNSRSEMNVSTLELGDSALYLCASSLLGQGLYGYTFGSGTRLTVV.

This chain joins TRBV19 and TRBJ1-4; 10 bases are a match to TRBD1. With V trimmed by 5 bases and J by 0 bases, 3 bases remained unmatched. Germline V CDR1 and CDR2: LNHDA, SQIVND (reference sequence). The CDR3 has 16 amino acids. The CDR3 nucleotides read TGTGCCAGTAGTTTGGGGACAGGGGCAACTAATGAAAAACTGTTTTTT. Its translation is CASSLGTGATNEKLFF.

The CDR3 is CASSNHAGLGIGYTF. The CDR3 DNA is TGTGCCAGCAGCAACCATGCAGGGTTAGGGATAGGCTACACCTTC. The V gene is TRBV9, the J gene TRBJ1-2; D possibly corresponds to TRBD1 (5 bases). The CDR3 totals 15 residues. Germline loops: CDR1 SGDLS, CDR2 YYNGEE. Trimming left V 4 bases short and J 8 bases short, with 21 bases between. Supplemented by reference TRBV9 and TRBJ1-2, the full variable domain reads DSGVTQTPKHLITATGQRVTLRCSPRSGDLSVYWYQQSLDQGLQFLIQYYNGEERAKGNILERFSAQQFPDLHSELNLSSLELGDSALYFCASSNHAGLGIGYTFGSGTRLTVV.

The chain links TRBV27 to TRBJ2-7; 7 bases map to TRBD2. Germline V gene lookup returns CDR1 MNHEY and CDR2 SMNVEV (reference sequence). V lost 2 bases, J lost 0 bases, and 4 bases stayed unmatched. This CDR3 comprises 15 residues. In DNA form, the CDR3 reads TGTGCCAGCAGTTTACTAAGCGGGGCCTCCTACGAGCAGTACTTC. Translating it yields CASSLLSGASYEQYF.